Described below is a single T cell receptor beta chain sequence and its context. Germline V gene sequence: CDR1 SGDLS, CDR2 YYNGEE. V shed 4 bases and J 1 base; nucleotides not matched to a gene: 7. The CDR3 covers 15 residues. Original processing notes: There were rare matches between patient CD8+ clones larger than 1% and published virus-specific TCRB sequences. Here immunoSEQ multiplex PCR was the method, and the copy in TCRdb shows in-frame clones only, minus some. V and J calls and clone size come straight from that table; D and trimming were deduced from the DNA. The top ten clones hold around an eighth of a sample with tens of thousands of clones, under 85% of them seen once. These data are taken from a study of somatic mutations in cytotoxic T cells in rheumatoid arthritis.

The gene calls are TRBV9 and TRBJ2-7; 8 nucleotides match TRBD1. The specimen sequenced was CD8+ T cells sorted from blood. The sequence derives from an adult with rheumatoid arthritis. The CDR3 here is CASSLRTGPSYEQYF. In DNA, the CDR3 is TGTGCCAGCAGCCTCCGGACAGGGCCTTCCTACGAGCAGTACTTC.